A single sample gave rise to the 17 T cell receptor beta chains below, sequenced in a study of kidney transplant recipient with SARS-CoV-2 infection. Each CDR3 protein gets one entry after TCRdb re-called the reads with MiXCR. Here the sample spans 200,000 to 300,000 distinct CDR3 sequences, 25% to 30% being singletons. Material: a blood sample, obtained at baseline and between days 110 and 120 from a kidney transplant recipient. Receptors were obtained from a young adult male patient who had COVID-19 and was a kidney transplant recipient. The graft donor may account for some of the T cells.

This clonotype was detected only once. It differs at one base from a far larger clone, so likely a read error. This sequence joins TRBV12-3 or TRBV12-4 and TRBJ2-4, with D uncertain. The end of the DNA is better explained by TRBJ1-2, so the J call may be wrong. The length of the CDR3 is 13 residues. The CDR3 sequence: CASSFAGLRGYTF. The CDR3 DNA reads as TGTGCCAGCAGTTTTGCCGGCCTAAGAGGCTACACCTTC.

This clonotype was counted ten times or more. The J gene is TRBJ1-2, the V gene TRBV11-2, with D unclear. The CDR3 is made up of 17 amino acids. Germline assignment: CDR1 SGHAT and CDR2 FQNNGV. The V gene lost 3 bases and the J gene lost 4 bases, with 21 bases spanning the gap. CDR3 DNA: TGTGCCAGCAGCTTTTCTGCAACAAGCAGAAAGACCTATGGCTACACCTTC. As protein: CASSFSATSRKTYGYTF. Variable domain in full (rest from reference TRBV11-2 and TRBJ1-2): EAGVAQSPRYKIIEKRQSVAFWCNPISGHATLYWYQQILGQGPKLLIQFQNNGVVDDSQLPKDRFSAERLKGVDSTLKIQPAKLEDSAVYLCASSFSATSRKTYGYTFGSGTRLTVV.

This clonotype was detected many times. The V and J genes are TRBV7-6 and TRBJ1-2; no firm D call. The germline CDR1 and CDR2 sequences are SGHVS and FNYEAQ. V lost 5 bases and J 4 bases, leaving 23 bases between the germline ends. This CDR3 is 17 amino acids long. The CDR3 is CASSTTPESRKTYGYTF. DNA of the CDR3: TGTGCCAGCAGCACTACGCCTGAATCTCGAAAGACCTATGGCTACACCTTC.

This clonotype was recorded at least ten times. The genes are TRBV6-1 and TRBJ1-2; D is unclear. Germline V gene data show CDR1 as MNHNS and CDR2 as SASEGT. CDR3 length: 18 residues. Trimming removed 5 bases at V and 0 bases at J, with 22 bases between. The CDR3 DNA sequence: TGTGCCAGCAGTCCCGGACCGCTACCAACCACCTCTAACTATGGCTACACCTTC. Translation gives CASSPGPLPTTSNYGYTF.

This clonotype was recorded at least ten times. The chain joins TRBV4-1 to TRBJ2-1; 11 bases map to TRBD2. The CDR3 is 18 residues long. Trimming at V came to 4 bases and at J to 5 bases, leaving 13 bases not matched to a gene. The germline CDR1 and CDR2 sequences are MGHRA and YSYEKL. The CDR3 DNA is TGCGCCAGCAGCCGCCAGCCCCTACTAGCGGGAGACGACAATGAGCAGTTCTTC. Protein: CASSRQPLLAGDDNEQFF.

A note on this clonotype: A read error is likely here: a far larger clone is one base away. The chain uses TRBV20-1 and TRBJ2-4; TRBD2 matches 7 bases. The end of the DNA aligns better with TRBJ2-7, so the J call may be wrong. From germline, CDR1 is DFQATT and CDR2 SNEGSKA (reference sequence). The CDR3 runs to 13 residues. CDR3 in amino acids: CSARPAGFYEQYF. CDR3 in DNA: TGCAGTGCTAGACCAGCGGGATTTTACGAGCAGTACTTC.

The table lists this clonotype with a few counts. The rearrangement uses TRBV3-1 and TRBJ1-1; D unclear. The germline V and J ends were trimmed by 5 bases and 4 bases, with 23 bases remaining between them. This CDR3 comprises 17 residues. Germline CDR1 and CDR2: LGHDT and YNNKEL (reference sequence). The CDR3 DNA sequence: TGTGCCAGCAGCACATGGGATCCCATTTCAATTCGCACTGAAGCTTTCTTT. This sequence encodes CASSTWDPISIRTEAFF.

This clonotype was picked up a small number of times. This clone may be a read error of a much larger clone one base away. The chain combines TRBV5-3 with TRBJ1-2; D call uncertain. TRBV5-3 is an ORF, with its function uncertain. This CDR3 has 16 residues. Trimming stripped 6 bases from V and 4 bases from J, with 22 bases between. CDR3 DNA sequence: TGTGCCAGAACTTTGATAGTGGTGAGAAAGACCTATGGCTACACCTTC. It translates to CARTLIVVRKTYGYTF.

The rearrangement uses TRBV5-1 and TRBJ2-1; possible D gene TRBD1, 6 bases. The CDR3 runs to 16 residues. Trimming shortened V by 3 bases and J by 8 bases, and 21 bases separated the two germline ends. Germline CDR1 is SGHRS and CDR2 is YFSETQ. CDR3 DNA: TGCGCCAGCAGCTCGGGACACCCAGGTAAATTGGATGAGCAGTTCTTC. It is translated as CASSSGHPGKLDEQFF.

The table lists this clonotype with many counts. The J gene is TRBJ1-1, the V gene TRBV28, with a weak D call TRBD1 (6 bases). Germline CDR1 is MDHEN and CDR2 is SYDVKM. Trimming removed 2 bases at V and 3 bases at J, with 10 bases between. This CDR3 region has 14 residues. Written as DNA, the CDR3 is TGTGCCAGCAGTTTAGGGGGCACCGACACTGAAGCTTTCTTT. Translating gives CASSLGGTDTEAFF.

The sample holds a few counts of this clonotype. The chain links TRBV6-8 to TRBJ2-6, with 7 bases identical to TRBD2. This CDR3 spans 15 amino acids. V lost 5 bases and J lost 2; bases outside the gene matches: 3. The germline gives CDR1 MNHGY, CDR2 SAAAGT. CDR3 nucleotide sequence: TGTGCCAGCAGTACGGGGGGAACTGGGGCCAACGTCCTGACTTTC. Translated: CASSTGGTGANVLTF.

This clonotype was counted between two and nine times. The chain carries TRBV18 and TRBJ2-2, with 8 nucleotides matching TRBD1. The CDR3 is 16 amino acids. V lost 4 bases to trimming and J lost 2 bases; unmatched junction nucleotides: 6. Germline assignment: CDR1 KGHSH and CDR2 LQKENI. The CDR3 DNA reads TGTGCCAGCTCACAACTGGACAGGGACAACACCGGGGAGCTGTTTTTT. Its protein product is CASSQLDRDNTGELFF.

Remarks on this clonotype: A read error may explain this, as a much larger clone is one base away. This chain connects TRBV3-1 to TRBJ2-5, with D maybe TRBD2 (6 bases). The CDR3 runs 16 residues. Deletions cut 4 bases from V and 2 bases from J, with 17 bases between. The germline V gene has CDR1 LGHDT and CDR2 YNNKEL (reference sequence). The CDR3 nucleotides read TGTGCCAGCAGCCCGCGGGGAGGTAAGAAGCAAGAGACCCAGTACTTC. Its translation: CASSPRGGKKQETQYF.

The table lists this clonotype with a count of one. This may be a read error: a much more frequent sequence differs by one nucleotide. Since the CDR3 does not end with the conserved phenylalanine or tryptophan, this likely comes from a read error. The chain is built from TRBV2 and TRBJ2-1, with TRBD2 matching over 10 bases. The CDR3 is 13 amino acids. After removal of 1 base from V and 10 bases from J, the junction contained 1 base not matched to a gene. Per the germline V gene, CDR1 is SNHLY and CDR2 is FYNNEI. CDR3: CASSEEGLAEQFL. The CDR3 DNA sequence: TGTGCCAGCAGTGAAGAGGGACTAGCGGAGCAGTTCCTC.

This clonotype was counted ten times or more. CDR3 residues: CASSLAGASYNEQFF. DNA for the CDR3: TGTGCCAGCAGTCTAGCGGGAGCATCCTACAATGAGCAGTTCTTC. This chain links TRBV28 with TRBJ2-1; the match to TRBD2 covers 10 bases. This CDR3 comprises 15 residues. The trim removed 5 bases at V and 1 base at J, leaving 2 bases unmatched. Germline CDR1 reads MDHEN; CDR2 reads SYDVKM.

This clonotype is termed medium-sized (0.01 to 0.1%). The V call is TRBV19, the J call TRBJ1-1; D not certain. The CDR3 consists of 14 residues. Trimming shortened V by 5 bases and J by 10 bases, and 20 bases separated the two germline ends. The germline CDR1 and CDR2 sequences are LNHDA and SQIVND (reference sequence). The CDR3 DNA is TGTGCCAGTAGTCCTTCAGAGGCGCGGATCGGAGCTTTCTTT. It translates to CASSPSEARIGAFF. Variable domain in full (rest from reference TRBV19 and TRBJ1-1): DGGITQSPKYLFRKEGQNVTLSCEQNLNHDAMYWYRQDPGQGLRLIYYSQIVNDFQKGDIAEGYSVSREKKESFPLTVTSAQKNPTAFYLCASSPSEARIGAFFGQGTRLTVV.

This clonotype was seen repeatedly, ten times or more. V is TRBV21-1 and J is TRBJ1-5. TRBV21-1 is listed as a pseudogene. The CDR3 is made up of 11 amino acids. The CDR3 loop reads CASSKRSPQHF. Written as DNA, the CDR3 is TGTGCCAGCAGCAAGCGATCTCCCCAGCATTTT.